The T cell receptor beta chain described here comes from a study of response to subunit inactivated influenza vaccine. Only a few counts were recorded for this clonotype. What it binds is unknown. CDR3 length: 13 amino acids. Germline-derived CDR1 and CDR2 are MDHEN and SYDVKM. Trimming removed 1 base from V and 6 bases from J, with 7 bases in between. The study, taken as a whole, reports: Few new T cells, the authors suggested, are recruited by each seasonal influenza vaccination.

From the RT-PCR reads, TCRdb called clonotypes with MiXCR, one entry per CDR3 protein. This sample yields about 700,000 distinct CDR3 sequences, of which about 14% are seen a single time; around 7% belongs to the top ten. The sequenced sample was PBMCs from blood, obtained approximately 15 days before vaccination. This TCR was recovered from a man aged 50 to 59 who received an inactivated influenza vaccine. The gene calls are TRBV28 and TRBJ2-1; weak D call: TRBD1 (6 bases). The CDR3 nucleotides are TGTGCCAGCAGTTTATCAGGGGTCAATGAGCAGTTCTTC. Translating gives CASSLSGVNEQFF.